This T cell receptor (beta chain) originates from a study of radiation and T cells in renal cell carcinoma. Overall study context: Nephrectomy followed 15 Gy stereotactic body radiation by 4 weeks. Whole-study findings and limits: From baseline, blood top tumor clonotypes peaked at 2 weeks post-radiation.

Time point described: baseline pretreatment blood. Described treatment: 15 Gy SBRT to primary tumor, nephrectomy 4 weeks later. Note on this clone: Its antigen is still unknown.

The CDR3 totals 14 residues. After removal of 0 bases from V and 6 bases from J, the junction contained 4 bases not matched to a gene. The germline CDR1 and CDR2 sequences are SGHRS and YFSETQ. Sequenced by immunoSEQ multiplex PCR; TCRdb stores in-frame clones only, minus some. The sample records about 140,000 clones, 75% to 90% being singletons. Sequenced material: blood, taken from a patient whose treatment included radiotherapy and nephrectomy. The sequence came from a woman aged 45-65 years with renal cell carcinoma. V is TRBV5-1 and J is TRBJ2-7; 9 nucleotides agree with TRBD1. In nucleotides, the CDR3 is TGCGCCAGCAGCTTGGAGGGACAGGGCGCCGAGCAGTACTTC. It encodes CASSLEGQGAEQYF.